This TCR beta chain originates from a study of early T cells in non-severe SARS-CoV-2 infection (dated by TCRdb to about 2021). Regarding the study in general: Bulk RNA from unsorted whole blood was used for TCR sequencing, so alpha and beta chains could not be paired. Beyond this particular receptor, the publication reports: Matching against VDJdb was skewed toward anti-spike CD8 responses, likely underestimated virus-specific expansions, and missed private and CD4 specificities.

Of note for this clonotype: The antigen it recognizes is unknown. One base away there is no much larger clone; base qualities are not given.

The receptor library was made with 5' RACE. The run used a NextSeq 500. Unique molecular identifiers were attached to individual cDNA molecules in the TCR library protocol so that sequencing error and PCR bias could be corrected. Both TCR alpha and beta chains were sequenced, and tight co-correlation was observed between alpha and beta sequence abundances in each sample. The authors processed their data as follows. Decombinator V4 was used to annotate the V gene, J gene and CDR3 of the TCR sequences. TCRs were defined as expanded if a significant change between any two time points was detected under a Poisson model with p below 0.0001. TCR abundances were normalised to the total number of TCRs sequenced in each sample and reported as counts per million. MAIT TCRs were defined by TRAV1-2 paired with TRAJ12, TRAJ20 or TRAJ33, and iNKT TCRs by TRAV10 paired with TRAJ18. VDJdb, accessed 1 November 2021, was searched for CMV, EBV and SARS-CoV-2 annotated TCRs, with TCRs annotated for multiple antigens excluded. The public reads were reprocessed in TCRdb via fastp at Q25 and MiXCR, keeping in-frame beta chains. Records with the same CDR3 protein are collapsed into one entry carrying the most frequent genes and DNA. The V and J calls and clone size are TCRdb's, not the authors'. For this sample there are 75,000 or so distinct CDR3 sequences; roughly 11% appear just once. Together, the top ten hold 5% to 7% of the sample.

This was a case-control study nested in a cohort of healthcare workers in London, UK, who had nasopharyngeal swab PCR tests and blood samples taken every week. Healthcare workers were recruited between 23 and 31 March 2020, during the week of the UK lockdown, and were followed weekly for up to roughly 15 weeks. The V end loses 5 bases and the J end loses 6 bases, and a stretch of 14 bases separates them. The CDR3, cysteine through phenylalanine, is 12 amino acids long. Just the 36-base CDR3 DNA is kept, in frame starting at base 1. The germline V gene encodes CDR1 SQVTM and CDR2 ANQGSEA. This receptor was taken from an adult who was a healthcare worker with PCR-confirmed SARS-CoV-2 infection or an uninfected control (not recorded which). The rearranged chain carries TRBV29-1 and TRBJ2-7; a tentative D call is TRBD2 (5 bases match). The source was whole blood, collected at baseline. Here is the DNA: TGCAGCGTTCGCCCGGGATGGGGCGAGCAGTACTTC. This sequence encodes CSVRPGWGEQYF.